This T cell receptor (beta chain) was retrieved from a study of OX40 agonist ivuxolimab in advanced cancers. Study information: Patients received intravenous ivuxolimab every 2 weeks at 0.01 to 10 mg/kg. Notes on the study in general: Among the least clonally expanded were partial responders at 0.1-3.0 mg/kg. CD8+ T cells averaged more expanded clones than CD4+.

A note on this clone: Its target is unknown.

Repertoires were generated with immunoSEQ multiplex PCR, while TCRdb's copy carries only in-frame clones and drops some. This repertoire shows 100,000 or so clones, 92% found once; its top ten account for around 3.3%. Blood specimens came from baseline, cycle 4 day 1, and cycle 7 day 1. V shed 7 bases, J shed 2 bases, and the junction held 5 bases outside the gene matches. Germline CDR1 is LNHDA and CDR2 is SQIVND (reference sequence). The CDR3 consists of 14 residues. This clonotype was sampled from an adult with an advanced solid tumor such as melanoma, head and neck, liver or kidney cancer. Specimen: CD4+ or CD8+ T cells sorted from blood, collected in a trial of the OX40 agonist ivuxolimab. V and J are TRBV19 and TRBJ2-1; 7 bases align to TRBD2. The CDR3 loop reads CASNWGGTYNEQFF. CDR3 nucleotide sequence: TGTGCCAGTAACTGGGGGGGGACCTACAATGAGCAGTTCTTC. Full variable domain (remainder filled in from reference TRBV19 and TRBJ2-1): DGGITQSPKYLFRKEGQNVTLSCEQNLNHDAMYWYRQDPGQGLRLIYYSQIVNDFQKGDIAEGYSVSREKKESFPLTVTSAQKNPTAFYLCASNWGGTYNEQFFGPGTRLTVL.